This T cell receptor beta chain is from a study of shared clonotypes between healthy human individuals (dated by TCRdb to about 2020). Study-level background: A couple of women and a few men aged 18 to 49 years were included in the cohort. For each donor, CD4 naive and CD4 memory were each given three plates, CD8 naive was given two plates, and CD8 memory was given one plate. The study deeply sequenced blood TCR repertoires of about 5 healthy adults to estimate repertoire size and the extent of clonotype sharing between individuals. Libraries were prepared and TCR repertoires were sequenced by different laboratories using diverse techniques, in order to increase sequencing depth and limit assay-specific biases. Per donor, leukapheresis produced somewhere between about 0.8 and 9.5 billion PBMCs.

CD8 naive samples were obtained by positive selection for CCR7 among CD45RO-negative cells, yielding a CD45RA+CCR7+ population from which TemRA cells were excluded. Donors were healthy HIV-negative adults with no recently reported acute infections or vaccinations. Only Caucasian adults living in Nashville, Tennessee, USA were represented among the donors. Blood was collected by leukapheresis, and PBMCs were isolated by Ficoll-Histopaque density gradient centrifugation and then cryopreserved in liquid nitrogen vapor phase. Analytical flow cytometry was used to check the purity and quantity of each magnetically sorted T cell population. From each sorted fraction, genomic DNA was isolated and quantified by UV absorbance on a Nanodrop 2000c. Using the deep immunoSEQ assay, multiplex PCR amplified TCR CDR3 regions from genomic DNA. Genomic DNA extracted from each cell subset was distributed evenly over all wells of several immunoSEQ 96-well plates, and each plate served as one replicate. For sorted subsets, each replicate PCR was loaded with approximately 200 ng genomic DNA, equivalent to roughly 30,000 T cell genomes. Purified libraries were measured with a Qubit 3.0 fluorometer, size-checked on a Bioanalyzer 2100, and measured again with the KAPA Library Quantification kit. A separate single-read 150-cycle Illumina NextSeq 550 flow cell was used to sequence each immunoSEQ 96-well plate. The published analysis was carried out like this. The immunoSEQ output contained only junctional sequences without quality scores, so filtering could not match that applied to full-length reads. Sequences were annotated with PyIR, a Python wrapper for IgBLAST v1.9, using IMGT germline references to assign V/J genes and CDR3. Reads with weak V/J assignments (E-value above 1e-6), missing CDR3, stop codons, out-of-frame junctions, or ambiguous translated residues were removed. V3J clonotypes were defined as sequences sharing the same inferred V gene, J gene, and CDR3 amino acid sequence. To compute the percentage overlap between repertoires, the number of shared unique clonotypes was divided by the size of the smaller repertoire. Richness of each repertoire was evaluated using RTK rarefaction, the Chao1 estimator, and Recon v2.1 estimates of unobserved clonotypes. Generation probabilities were computed with OLGA for all TCRbeta clonotypes obtained by the gDNA method from several donors. This is the immuneACCESS table as TCRdb keeps it, with only in-frame sequences that have V and J called. A part of the clones is gone; compared with another copy, unresolved V genes explain less than half, and the rest is unexplained. D and trimming were read from the DNA, whereas the V and J calls and clone size are those reported in that table. This sample gives about 2.2 million clones in total; around 93% of them show up just once. The ten largest clones represent around 1.7% of the sample.

In the case of this clone: No antigen is known for it. No much larger clone is present one base from it, and per-base qualities are unavailable.

Study-level results and caveats: The genetic and exposure-history diversity represented was limited by the small number of donors. Based on pairwise subsampling, the degree of clonotype sharing among donors was expected to be affected by sequencing depth. Approximately 5% of naive CD4, 3% to 3.5% of naive CD8, 2.3% of memory CD4, and around 0.4% of memory CD8 clonotypes were shared across a handful of donors. Rarefaction of sorted-subset datasets indicated incomplete sequencing despite the large sequencing depth. Larger estimated clonotype richness was generally found for naive subsets than for memory subsets. Compared with non-shared clonotypes, the clonotypes found in all four sorted-subset donors had higher generation probabilities. Sampling was restricted to blood, and TCR repertoires in tissue are likely to differ from TCR repertoires in blood.

Sequencing input: naive CD8+ T cells from PBMCs. The sample's cell subset or site label is to be understood as: CD45RA+CCR7+. This TCR derives from a man aged 18 to 29 in good health. Some clones in this sample may be carry-over from other donors' samples.

Here the CDR3 is given as CASSPRIAVQETQYF. Read as DNA, the sequence is TGTGCCAGCAGCCCGCGGATAGCGGTCCAAGAGACCCAGTACTTC. Recombination connected TRBV28 to TRBJ2-5; the best D guess is TRBD2, with 6 bases matching. V is shortened by 6 bases, J by 1 base, and the region joining them spans 15 bases. From the germline V gene, CDR1 is MDHEN and CDR2 is SYDVKM. Its CDR3 holds 15 amino acids, cysteine through phenylalanine. CDR3 DNA is the only sequence kept; it has 45 bases, read in frame from the first base.